The 15 T cell receptor beta chains given below trace back to one sample, sequenced in a study of tumor and adjacent non-tumor tissue in lung cancer. The library came from three nested PCR rounds adapted from ARM-PCR protocols. TCRdb ran MiXCR on the multiplex PCR reads and lists one entry per CDR3 protein. This table holds roughly 75,000 distinct CDR3 sequences, approximately 71% found once. No cell sorting was done before RNA was extracted from the tissue. This non-tumor lung sample came from over 3 cm beyond the tumor edge. Sample: distant non-tumor lung tissue. The receptors originated from a woman between 50 and 59 years old with non-small cell lung cancer.

This clonotype was counted between two and nine times. This may arise from a read error, as a much more abundant clone is one base away. The chain combines TRBV4-2 with TRBJ2-2; 8 nucleotides line up with TRBD2. The CDR3 contains 16 residues. The J segment lost 7 bases and the V segment lost 4 bases, leaving 11 bases of the junction unmatched. Germline V gene lookup returns CDR1 LGHNA and CDR2 YNFKEQ. CDR3 DNA sequence: TGTGCCAGCAGCCCAATCGGAGTAGCGGGACTCGGGGAGCTGTTTTTT. Its protein product is CASSPIGVAGLGELFF.

As to this clonotype: A much larger clone lies a single base off, so this may be a read error. The chain joins TRBV20-1 to TRBJ2-5; a possible D gene is TRBD2 (6 bases). The CDR3 runs 14 residues. V lost 2 bases and J lost 1, with 11 bases in between. Germline CDR1 is DFQATT and CDR2 is SNEGSKA (reference sequence). This CDR3 is CSARKISGQETQYF. Here the CDR3 DNA reads TGCAGTGCTAGAAAGATTAGCGGCCAAGAGACCCAGTACTTC.

As for this clonotype: The junction departs from the called germline gene at one end, perhaps through a read error. The chain recombines TRBV6-2 or TRBV6-3 with TRBJ2-1; no definite D call. The CDR3 covers 15 residues. CDR1 is MNHEY, CDR2 SVGEGT, per germline. CDR3 in amino acids: CASSQSPDPNNEQFF. As DNA, the CDR3 is TGCGCCAGCAGTCAGAGCCCCGACCCAAACAATGAGCAGTTCTTC.

With regard to this clonotype: Germline is not matched at one junction end, which may reflect a read error. The genes are TRBV6-6 and TRBJ2-6, with a possible D match to TRBD2 (5 bases). In germline, CDR1 is MNHNY, CDR2 SVGAGI (reference sequence). The length of the CDR3 is 16 residues. The CDR3 DNA sequence: TGTGCCAACACCGAGGAGGCGTACTCTGGAGCCAACGTCCTGACTTTC. Protein sequence: CANTEEAYSGANVLTF.

Comment on this clonotype: One junction end does not reproduce the germline sequence, and a read error may be involved. This sequence joins TRBV7-8 and TRBJ2-3; tentative D call: TRBD1 (5 bases). Germline values: CDR1 SGHVS, CDR2 FQNEAQ. The length of the CDR3 is 13 residues. CDR3 sequence: CANSPNRSDTQYF. The CDR3 bases are TGTGCCAACAGCCCTAACAGGAGTGATACGCAGTATTTT.

Points on this clonotype: One base away lies a much larger clone, so this may be a sequencing read error. The CDR3 DNA follows: TGTGCCATCATGGACACCGGGGAGCTGTTTTTT. It encodes CAIMDTGELFF. The chain recombines TRBV10-3 with TRBJ2-2; D remains unclear. The CDR3 is 11 amino acids. Trimming removed 7 bases from V and 3 bases from J, with 3 bases in between. The germline V gene has CDR1 ENHRY and CDR2 SYGVKD.

This clonotype came up a few times. The junction and the germline gene differ at one end; a read error may be behind it. The chain carries TRBV7-9 and TRBJ2-3; no clear D gene. Looked up from germline, CDR1 is SEHNR and CDR2 is FQNEAQ (reference sequence). The CDR3 spans 14 residues. The CDR3, as DNA: TGCGCCAGCAGCTTAGAATCTAGCACAGATACGCAGTATTTT. Amino acids: CASSLESSTDTQYF.

On this clonotype itself: Possible read error: a much larger clone is one base away. A read error is likely, as this CDR3 ends without the conserved phenylalanine or tryptophan. The chain combines TRBV6-6 with TRBJ2-1; D is unresolved. V gave up 8 bases and J gave up 8 bases, with 13 bases separating them. Per the germline V gene, CDR1 is MNHNY and CDR2 is SVGAGI (reference sequence). The CDR3 contains 12 residues. The CDR3 DNA follows: TGTGCCAGCGATCGGCGAGGCGATGAGCAGTTCCTC. This codes for CASDRRGDEQFL.

This clonotype occurred once. The conserved final phenylalanine or tryptophan is absent from the CDR3, which likely points to a read error. The chain combines TRBV4-3 with TRBJ2-7, with 7 bases fitting TRBD2. J gave up 4 bases and V 0 bases, and 12 bases lay outside the gene matches. The CDR3 extends over 17 amino acids. Germline V gene sequence: CDR1 LGHNA, CDR2 YSLEER. DNA of the CDR3: TGCGCCAGCAGCCAAGAGCGGGAAAGACTAGCAGTGTACGAGCAGTACTAC. Translated, it gives CASSQERERLAVYEQYY.

Details on this clonotype: Its ends do not fully match the called genes, so a read error is possible. The rearrangement uses TRBV20-1 and TRBJ2-1; possible D gene TRBD2, 6 bases. The CDR3 contains 15 residues. Germline CDR1 reads DFQATT; CDR2 reads SNEGSKA (reference sequence). Written as DNA, the CDR3 is TGCAGTGCTAGAAATCGGCTTGGAGGGGTCAAAGAGCAGTTCTTT. Its protein is CSARNRLGGVKEQFF.

Note on this clonotype: It is likely a read error, because the conserved phenylalanine at the end of the CDR3 is missing. V is TRBV11-2 and J is TRBJ2-1; maybe TRBD2 (5 bases). The CDR3 is 13 residues long. Trimming cost V 7 bases and J 5 bases, with 12 bases left between them. The germline V gene has CDR1 SGHAT and CDR2 FQNNGV. The CDR3 region is CASNSGLHNEQFL. CDR3 DNA: TGTGCCAGCAACTCCGGACTTCACAATGAGCAGTTCCTC.

This rearrangement joins TRBV29-1 to TRBJ1-2; no clear D. V was shortened by 4 bases and J by 13 bases, with 16 bases between the two germline ends. The CDR3 has 11 amino acids. Germline V CDR1 and CDR2: SQVTM, ANQGSEA. The CDR3 bases are TGCAGCGTTGGGGCAGTCTATGGCAGCACCTTC. Translation: CSVGAVYGSTF.

The CDR3 coding sequence is TGTGCCAGCATCCAGGCGGAATATCAGCCCCAGCATTTT. It specifies CASIQAEYQPQHF. The chain combines TRBV14 with TRBJ1-5; no firm D call. From germline, CDR1 is SGHDN and CDR2 FVKESK. With 7 bases removed from V and 5 bases from J, the gap between germline ends came to 12 bases. The CDR3 runs to 13 residues.

For this clonotype: The junction differs from germline at one of its ends, possibly a read error. V and J are TRBV11-1 and TRBJ2-7, with TRBD1 matching over 9 bases. This CDR3 comprises 15 residues. The germline V gene encodes CDR1 SGHAT and CDR2 FQDESV (reference sequence). CDR3 in DNA: TGTGCCAGTAGCTTAAGGGACAGGGACGAGAACGAGCAGTACTTC. This sequence encodes CASSLRDRDENEQYF.

Regarding this clonotype: It may be a read error: a sequence one base away is much more abundant. This chain uses TRBV6-1 with TRBJ1-5; no definite D call. CDR3 length equals 11 residues. Germline V gene data show CDR1 as MNHNS and CDR2 as SASEGT. Here the CDR3 DNA reads TGTGCCACCTCGATGGGTGGGCCCCAGCAATTT. Residues: CATSMGGPQQF.